The rows below give T cell receptor beta chains drawn from one sample of a study of beta chain features in type 1 diabetes. The method was immunoSEQ multiplex PCR; TCRdb's version includes in-frame clones alone and lacks a portion of them. The sample lists some 640,000 clones; around 15% were seen once. Sequencing used naive CD4+ T cells from blood. All receptors come from a man between 18 and 35 years old with type 1 diabetes. CDR3s include the opening cysteine and the closing phenylalanine or tryptophan. A D gene is named only where the DNA matches it firmly. The size entry is marked missing in some rows and otherwise reads once, few, many or a size class.

-,13,TRBV27,TRBJ2-3,-,TGTGCCAGCAGTTTACGCGGGACGAAAATGGTGTATTTT,CASSLRGTKMVYF
TRBD1,16,TRBV28,TRBJ1-5,-,TGTGCCAGCAGGTCGGTAGGGACAGTGATTACCCAGCCCCAGCATTTT,CASRSVGTVITQPQHF
-,13,TRBV7-2,TRBJ1-4,few,TGTGCCAGCAGGGGTTTCACTAATGAAAAACTGTTTTTT,CASRGFTNEKLFF
-,13,TRBV10-3,TRBJ2-3,few,TGTGCCGTGACCGGGACTCCGACAGATACGCAGTATTTT,CAVTGTPTDTQYF
-,13,TRBV30,TRBJ1-5,few,TGTGCCTGGACATCAGGGGACGAACAGCCCCAGCATTTT,CAWTSGDEQPQHF
TRBD1,16,TRBV15,TRBJ2-7,-,TGTGCCACCAGCGGCTGGACAGGTCGGGATGCCTACGAGCAGTACTTC,CATSGWTGRDAYEQYF
TRBD1,15,TRBV18,TRBJ2-7,-,TGTGCCAGCTCACTGGGACAGGGAACTAGGTACGAGCAGTACTTC,CASSLGQGTRYEQYF
-,11,TRBV5-1,TRBJ2-1,-,TGCGCCAGCAGATCGAACAATGAGCAGTTCTTC,CASRSNNEQFF
-,11,TRBV4-1,TRBJ2-1,-,TGCGCCAGTGGAACGGGAGAGGGGCAGTTCTTC,CASGTGEGQFF
TRBD2,17,TRBV5-4,TRBJ2-2,few,TGTGCCAGCAGCTTGCGGCTAGCGGGCTTGAACACCGGGGAGCTGTTTTTT,CASSLRLAGLNTGELFF
-,15,TRBV15,TRBJ1-4,-,TGTGCCACCAGCAGAGTGGCAGGCCATAATGAAAAACTGTTTTTT,CATSRVAGHNEKLFF
-,13,TRBV2,TRBJ1-4,few,TGTGCCAGCAACCCGGGTTTTAATGAAAAACTGTTTTTT,CASNPGFNEKLFF
TRBD2,14,TRBV7-7,TRBJ2-1,once,TGTGCTAGCAGCCGAGAGACTAGCGTAGGTGAGCAGTTCTTC,CASSRETSVGEQFF
-,14,TRBV4-3,TRBJ2-5,-,TGCGCCAGCAGCCAAATCCCCAAGCAAGAGACCCAGTACTTC,CASSQIPKQETQYF
-,15,TRBV9,TRBJ2-7,-,TGTGCCAGCAGCGTAGCGCCCCAGGAAACCTACGAGCAGTACTTC,CASSVAPQETYEQYF
-,13,TRBV11-3,TRBJ2-1,-,TGTGCCAGCAGCTCCCCGGACTCCCATGAGCAGTTCTTC,CASSSPDSHEQFF
-,15,TRBV9,TRBJ1-2,few,TGTGCCAGCAGCGCCCCGAGGGGGGCAAACTATGGCTACACCTTC,CASSAPRGANYGYTF
TRBD1,15,TRBV5-1,TRBJ1-1,few,TGCGCCAGCAGCACCCGACAGGGGGCGAACACTGAAGCTTTCTTT,CASSTRQGANTEAFF
-,14,TRBV7-9,TRBJ2-7,few,TGTGCCAGCAGCTTATTGGGGGGTTCCTACGAGCAGTACTTC,CASSLLGGSYEQYF
-,13,TRBV4-1,TRBJ1-5,-,TGCGCCAGCAGCCAACAGGGAAATCAGCCCCAGCATTTT,CASSQQGNQPQHF
-,12,TRBV28,TRBJ1-2,few,TGTGCCAGCAGTTTCGACGGTTATGGCTACACCTTC,CASSFDGYGYTF